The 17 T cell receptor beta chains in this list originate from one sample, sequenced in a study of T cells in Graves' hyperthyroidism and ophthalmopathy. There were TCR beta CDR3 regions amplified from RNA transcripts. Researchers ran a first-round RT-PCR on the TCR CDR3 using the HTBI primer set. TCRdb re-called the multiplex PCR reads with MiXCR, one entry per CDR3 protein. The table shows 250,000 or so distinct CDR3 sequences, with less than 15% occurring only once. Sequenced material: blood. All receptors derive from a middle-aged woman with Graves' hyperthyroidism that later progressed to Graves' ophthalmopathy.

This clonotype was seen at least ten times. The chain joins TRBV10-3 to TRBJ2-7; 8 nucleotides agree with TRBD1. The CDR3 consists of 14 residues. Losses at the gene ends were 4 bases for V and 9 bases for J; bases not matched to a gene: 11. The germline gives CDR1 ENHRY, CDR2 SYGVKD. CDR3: CAISGGQGGTWQYF. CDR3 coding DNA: TGTGCCATCAGTGGTGGACAGGGTGGGACTTGGCAGTACTTC.

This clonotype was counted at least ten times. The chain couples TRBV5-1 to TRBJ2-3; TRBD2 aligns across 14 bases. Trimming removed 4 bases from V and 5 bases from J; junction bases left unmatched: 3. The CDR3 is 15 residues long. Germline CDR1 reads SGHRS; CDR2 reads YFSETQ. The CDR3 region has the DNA TGCGCCAGCAGCCTTGGGACTAGCGGGGGAGATACGCAGTATTTT. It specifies CASSLGTSGGDTQYF.

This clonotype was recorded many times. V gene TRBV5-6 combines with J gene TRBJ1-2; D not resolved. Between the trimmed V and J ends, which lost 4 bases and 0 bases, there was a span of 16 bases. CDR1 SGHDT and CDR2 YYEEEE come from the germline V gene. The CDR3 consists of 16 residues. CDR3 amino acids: CASSGWAAATNYGYTF. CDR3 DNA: TGTGCCAGCAGCGGTTGGGCCGCCGCTACTAACTATGGCTACACCTTC.

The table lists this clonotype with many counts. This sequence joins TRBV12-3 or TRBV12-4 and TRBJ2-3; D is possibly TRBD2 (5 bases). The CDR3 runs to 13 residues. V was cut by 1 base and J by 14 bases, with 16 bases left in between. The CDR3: CASSLGVGGEWYF. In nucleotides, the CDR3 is TGTGCCAGCAGTTTAGGGGTTGGAGGCGAGTGGTATTTT.

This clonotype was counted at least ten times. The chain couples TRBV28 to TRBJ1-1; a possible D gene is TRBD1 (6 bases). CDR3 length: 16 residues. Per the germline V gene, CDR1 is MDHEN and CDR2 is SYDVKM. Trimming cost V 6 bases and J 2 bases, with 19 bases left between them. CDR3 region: CASSQGQIGINTEAFF. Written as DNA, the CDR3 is TGTGCCAGCAGCCAAGGACAGATTGGGATTAACACTGAAGCTTTCTTT.

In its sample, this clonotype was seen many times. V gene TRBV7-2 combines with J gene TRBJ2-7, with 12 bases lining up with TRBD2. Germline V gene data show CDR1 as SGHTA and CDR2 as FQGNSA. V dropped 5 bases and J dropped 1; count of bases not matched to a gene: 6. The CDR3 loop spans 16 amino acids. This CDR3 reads CASSLLTSGRSYEQYF. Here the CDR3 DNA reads TGTGCCAGCAGCCTTCTGACTAGCGGGAGATCCTACGAGCAGTACTTC.

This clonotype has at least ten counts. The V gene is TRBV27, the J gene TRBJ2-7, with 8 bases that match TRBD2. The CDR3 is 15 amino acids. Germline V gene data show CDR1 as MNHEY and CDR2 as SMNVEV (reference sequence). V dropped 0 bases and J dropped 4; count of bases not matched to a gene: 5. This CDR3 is CASSLSASGFYEQYF. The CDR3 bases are TGTGCCAGCAGTTTATCGGCTAGCGGGTTTTACGAGCAGTACTTC.

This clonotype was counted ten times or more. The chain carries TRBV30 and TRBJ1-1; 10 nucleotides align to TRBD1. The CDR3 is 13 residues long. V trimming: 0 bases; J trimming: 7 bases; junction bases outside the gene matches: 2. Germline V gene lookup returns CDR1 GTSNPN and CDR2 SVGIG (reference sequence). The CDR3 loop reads CAWSVGQGYEAFF. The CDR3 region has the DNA TGTGCCTGGAGTGTGGGACAGGGGTATGAAGCTTTCTTT.

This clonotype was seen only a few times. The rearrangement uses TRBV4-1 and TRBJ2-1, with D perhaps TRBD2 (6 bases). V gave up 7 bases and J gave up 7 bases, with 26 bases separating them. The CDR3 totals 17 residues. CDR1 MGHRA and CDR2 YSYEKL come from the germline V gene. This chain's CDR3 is CASTPSFGGIRRNEQFF. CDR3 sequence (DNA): TGCGCCAGCACCCCATCTTTCGGCGGGATAAGGAGAAATGAGCAGTTCTTC.

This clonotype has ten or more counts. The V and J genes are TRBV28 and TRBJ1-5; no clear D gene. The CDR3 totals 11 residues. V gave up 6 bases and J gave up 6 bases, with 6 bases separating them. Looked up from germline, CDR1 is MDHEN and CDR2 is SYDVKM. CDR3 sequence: CASRGSQPQHF. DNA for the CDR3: TGTGCCAGCAGGGGTTCTCAGCCCCAGCATTTT.

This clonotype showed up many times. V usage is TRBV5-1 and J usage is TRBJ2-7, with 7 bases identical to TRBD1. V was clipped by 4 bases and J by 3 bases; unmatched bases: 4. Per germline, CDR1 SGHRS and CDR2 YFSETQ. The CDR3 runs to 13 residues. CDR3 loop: CASSMTGNYEQYF. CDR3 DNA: TGCGCCAGCAGCATGACAGGGAACTACGAGCAGTACTTC.

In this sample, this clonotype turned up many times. CDR3 nucleotides: TGTGCCAGCAGTTTCACTACCCGATTTAGTAGATACAATGAGCAGTTCTTC. It yields the protein CASSFTTRFSRYNEQFF. The chain joins TRBV6-1 to TRBJ2-1; no reliable D call. The germline V gene has CDR1 MNHNS and CDR2 SASEGT. V lost 5 bases, J lost 4 bases, and 21 bases lay in between. This CDR3 spans 17 amino acids.

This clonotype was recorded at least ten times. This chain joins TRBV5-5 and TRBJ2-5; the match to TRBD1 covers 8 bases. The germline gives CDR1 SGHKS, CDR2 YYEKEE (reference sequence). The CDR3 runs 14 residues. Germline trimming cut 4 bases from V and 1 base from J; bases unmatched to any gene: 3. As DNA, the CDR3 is TGTGCCAGCAGCCAACAGGGGGTCCAAGAGACCCAGTACTTC. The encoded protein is CASSQQGVQETQYF.

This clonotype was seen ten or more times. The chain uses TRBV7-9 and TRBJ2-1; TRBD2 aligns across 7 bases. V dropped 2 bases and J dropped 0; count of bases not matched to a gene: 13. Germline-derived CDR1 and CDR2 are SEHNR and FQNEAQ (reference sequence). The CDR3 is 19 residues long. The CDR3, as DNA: TGTGCCAGCAGCTTATATTTAGCGGGTCCCCCTCACTCCTACAATGAGCAGTTCTTC. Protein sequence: CASSLYLAGPPHSYNEQFF.

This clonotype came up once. The CDR3: CASTLAGGLEQYF. As DNA, the CDR3 is TGTGCCAGCACCCTAGCGGGAGGGCTAGAGCAGTACTTC. The chain couples TRBV5-5 to TRBJ2-7; 12 nucleotides align to TRBD2. This CDR3 has 13 residues. V gave up 6 bases and J gave up 7 bases; unmatched junction bases: 5. Germline CDR1 SGHKS, CDR2 YYEKEE (reference sequence). Using reference TRBV5-5 and TRBJ2-7 for the parts outside the CDR3, the full variable domain is DAGVTQSPTHLIKTRGQQVTLRCSPISGHKSVSWYQQVLGQGPQFIFQYYEKEERGRGNFPDRFSARQFPNYSSELNVNALLLGDSALYLCASTLAGGLEQYFGPGTRLTVT.

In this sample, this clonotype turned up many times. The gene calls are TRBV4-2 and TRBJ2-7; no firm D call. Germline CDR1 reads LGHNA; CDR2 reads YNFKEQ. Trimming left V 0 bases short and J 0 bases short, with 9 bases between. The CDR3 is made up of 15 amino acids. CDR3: CASSQDWGSSYEQYF. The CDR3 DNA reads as TGTGCCAGCAGCCAAGATTGGGGTAGCTCCTACGAGCAGTACTTC.

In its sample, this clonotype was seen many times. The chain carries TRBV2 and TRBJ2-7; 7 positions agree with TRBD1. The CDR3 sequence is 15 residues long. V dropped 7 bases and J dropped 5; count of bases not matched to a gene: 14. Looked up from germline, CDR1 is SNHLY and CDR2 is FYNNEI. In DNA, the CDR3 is TGTGCCAGCACCCCAACGTCCGGGACAGCCAACGAGCAGTACTTC. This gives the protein CASTPTSGTANEQYF.